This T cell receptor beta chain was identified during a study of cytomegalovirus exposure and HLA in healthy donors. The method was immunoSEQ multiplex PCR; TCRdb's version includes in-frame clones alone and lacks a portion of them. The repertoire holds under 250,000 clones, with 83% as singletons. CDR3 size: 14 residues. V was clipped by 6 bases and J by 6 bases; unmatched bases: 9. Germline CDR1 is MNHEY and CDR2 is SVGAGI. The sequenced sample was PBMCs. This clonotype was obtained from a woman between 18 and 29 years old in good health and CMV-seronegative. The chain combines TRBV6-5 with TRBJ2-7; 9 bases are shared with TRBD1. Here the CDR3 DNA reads TGTGCCAGCAGCCACGGACAGGGGAAAAGCGAGCAGTACTTC. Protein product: CASSHGQGKSEQYF.